Listed here is a single T cell receptor beta chain. The CDR3 has 15 amino acids. Germline-derived CDR1 and CDR2 are SGHTA and FQGNSA. V shed 5 bases, J shed 9 bases, and the junction held 10 bases outside the gene matches. TCRdb's copy holds only in-frame clones and misses some; the assay was immunoSEQ multiplex PCR. This table has 100,000 to 110,000 clones, almost 80% appearing once. The sample comes from a study of blood T cell repertoires in COVID-19. Study-wide background: The United States, Italy and Spain provided the acute and convalescent COVID-19 samples.

This TCR derives from a woman between 65 and 79 years old with acute or convalescent COVID-19. The V and J genes are TRBV7-2 and TRBJ2-3, with 11 positions matching TRBD2. The sample consisted of peripheral blood. The DNA of the CDR3 is TGTGCCAGCAGCGAAATAGCGGGGGGGCCGGAGACGCAGTATTTT. Protein: CASSEIAGGPETQYF. Looking up the rest from reference TRBV7-2 and TRBJ2-3 gives the full variable domain: GAGVSQSPSNKVTEKGKDVELRCDPISGHTALYWYRQSLGQGLEFLIYFQGNSAPDKSGLPSDRFSAERTGGSVSTLTIQRTQQEDSAVYLCASSEIAGGPETQYFGPGTRLTVL.